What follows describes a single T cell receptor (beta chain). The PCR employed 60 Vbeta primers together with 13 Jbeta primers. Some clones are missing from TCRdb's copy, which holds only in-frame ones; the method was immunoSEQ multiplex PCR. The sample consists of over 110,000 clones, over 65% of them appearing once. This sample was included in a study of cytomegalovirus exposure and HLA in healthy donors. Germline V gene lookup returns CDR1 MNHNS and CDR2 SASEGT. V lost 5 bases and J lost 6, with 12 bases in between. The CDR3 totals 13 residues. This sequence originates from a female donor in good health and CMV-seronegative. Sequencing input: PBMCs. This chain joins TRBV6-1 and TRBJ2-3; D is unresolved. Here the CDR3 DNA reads TGTGCCAGCAGTTTTCGCGGTTCCGATACGCAGTATTTT. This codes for CASSFRGSDTQYF.